These 23 T cell receptor beta chains were all obtained from the same sample, sequenced in a study of blood T cell repertoires in COVID-19. The table came from immunoSEQ multiplex PCR; TCRdb's copy has only in-frame clones and leaves some out. This sample has under 400,000 clones; 88% occur once, and the top ten carry 1.5% to 2%. The sequencing sample was made of peripheral blood. Receptors originate from a woman in her twenties or thirties with COVID-19, enrolled during active disease.

The V and J genes are TRBV5-6 and TRBJ1-1; 7 nucleotides agree with TRBD1. The CDR3 has 15 residues. Germline V gene sequence: CDR1 SGHDT, CDR2 YYEEEE. The V gene end was trimmed by 4 bases and the J gene end by 1 base; junction bases not matched to a gene: 7. CDR3 DNA: TGTGCCAGCAGCCCCGACAGGGAGACGAACACTGAAGCTTTCTTT. This encodes CASSPDRETNTEAFF.

This sequence joins TRBV7-8 and TRBJ1-2; 8 bases agree with TRBD1. The CDR3 totals 13 residues. The germline V gene encodes CDR1 SGHVS and CDR2 FQNEAQ. After removal of 7 bases from V and 6 bases from J, the junction contained 7 bases not matched to a gene. DNA for the CDR3: TGTGCCAGCAACGGACAGGGCACGGATGGCTACACCTTC. Its protein product is CASNGQGTDGYTF.

The V and J genes are TRBV7-2 and TRBJ1-5; possible D gene TRBD1, 6 bases. The length of the CDR3 is 15 residues. The V end lost 6 bases, the J end lost 4 bases, and 16 bases lay between the germline ends. Germline CDR1 is SGHTA and CDR2 is FQGNSA. The CDR3 coding sequence is TGTGCCAGCAGACCTACGACAGGTTTGAATCAGCCCCAGCATTTT. Its translation is CASRPTTGLNQPQHF. Based on the CDR3 plus reference TRBV7-2 and TRBJ1-5, the full variable domain is GAGVSQSPSNKVTEKGKDVELRCDPISGHTALYWYRQSLGQGLEFLIYFQGNSAPDKSGLPSDRFSAERTGGSVSTLTIQRTQQEDSAVYLCASRPTTGLNQPQHFGDGTRLSIL.

This chain connects TRBV6-5 to TRBJ1-5; D not resolved. CDR1 is MNHEY, CDR2 SVGAGI, per germline. The CDR3 totals 14 residues. Trimming left V 0 bases short and J 3 bases short, with 6 bases between. The CDR3 loop reads CASSYSVDNQPQHF. The DNA of the CDR3 is TGTGCCAGCAGTTACTCGGTAGACAATCAGCCCCAGCATTTT.

The genes are TRBV11-3 and TRBJ2-7; weak D call: TRBD1 (6 bases). V shed 1 base and J shed 3 bases, with 28 bases lying between them. Germline CDR1 reads SGHNT; CDR2 reads YENEEA. The CDR3 runs to 20 residues. The CDR3, as DNA: TGTGCCAGCAGCTTAGGACCCGATTGGGACACAAGGCAAATTATCTACGAGCAGTACTTC. Translating it yields CASSLGPDWDTRQIIYEQYF.

The V and J genes are TRBV3-1 (or the pseudogene TRBV3-2) and TRBJ1-1, with D uncertain. The CDR3 totals 13 residues. V was clipped by 4 bases and J by 0 bases, with 6 bases between them. Germline V gene lookup returns CDR1 LGHDT and CDR2 YNNKEL (reference sequence). CDR3 sequence: CASSRTVNTEAFF. The CDR3 DNA sequence: TGTGCCAGCAGCCGAACGGTGAACACTGAAGCTTTCTTT.

The chain is built from TRBV28 and TRBJ2-1, with a weak D call TRBD1 (5 bases). This CDR3 is built from 16 residues. V was clipped by 4 bases and J by 0 bases, with 13 bases between them. The germline CDR1 and CDR2 sequences are MDHEN and SYDVKM. The CDR3 coding sequence is TGTGCCAGCAGTTCAGGGTCGAGAAGCTCCTACAATGAGCAGTTCTTC. It specifies CASSSGSRSSYNEQFF.

The chain is built from TRBV18 and TRBJ1-6; D may be TRBD1 (6 bases). The CDR3 is 14 residues long. The germline V gene has CDR1 KGHSH and CDR2 LQKENI. The germline V and J ends were trimmed by 5 bases and 7 bases, with 12 bases remaining between them. For the CDR3, the DNA is TGTGCCAGCTCAGTTGAGACAGGAAATTCACCCCTCCACTTT. Amino acids: CASSVETGNSPLHF. Looking up the rest from reference TRBV18 and TRBJ1-6 gives the full variable domain: NAGVMQNPRHLVRRRGQEARLRCSPMKGHSHVYWYRQLPEEGLKFMVYLQKENIIDESGMPKERFSAEFPKEGPSILRIQQVVRGDSAAYFCASSVETGNSPLHFGNGTRLTVT.

This clone was found once. V gene TRBV18 combines with J gene TRBJ1-4, with 7 bases aligning to TRBD1. V shed 2 bases, J shed 0 bases, and the junction held 0 bases outside the gene matches. This CDR3 has 15 amino acids. Germline V gene lookup returns CDR1 KGHSH and CDR2 LQKENI. The CDR3 DNA reads as TGTGCCAGCTCACCAGGACAGGCAACTAATGAAAAACTGTTTTTT. Its translation is CASSPGQATNEKLFF.

The chain has TRBV7-9 and TRBJ1-1, with D unresolved. Per the germline V gene, CDR1 is SEHNR and CDR2 is FQNEAQ (reference sequence). The CDR3 is 13 residues long. The V and J ends lost 3 bases and 1 base respectively, with 6 bases between them. The CDR3 DNA is TGTGCCAGCAGCTTTTGGCCGAACACTGAAGCTTTCTTT. As protein: CASSFWPNTEAFF.

V gene TRBV3-1 (or the pseudogene TRBV3-2) combines with J gene TRBJ1-3; TRBD1 matches 7 bases. V shed 2 bases, J shed 1 base, and the junction held 5 bases outside the gene matches. Germline CDR1 and CDR2: LGHDT and YNNKEL (reference sequence). The CDR3 totals 16 residues. This chain's CDR3 is CASSQRTGGSGNTIYF. CDR3 coding DNA: TGTGCCAGCAGCCAACGGACAGGCGGATCTGGAAACACCATATATTTT.

The chain carries TRBV5-5 and TRBJ1-5; maybe TRBD1 (6 bases). Germline-derived CDR1 and CDR2 are SGHKS and YYEKEE (reference sequence). Trimming pared 3 bases from V and 5 bases from J, leaving 12 bases between. CDR3 length: 14 residues. DNA of the CDR3: TGTGCCAGCAGCTCCGAGCAGGGGCATCAGCCCCAGCATTTT. Translated: CASSSEQGHQPQHF.

This clone was found many times. The chain links TRBV19 to TRBJ2-4, with D tentatively TRBD1 (5 bases). CDR3 size: 17 residues. V was clipped by 4 bases and J by 0 bases, with 16 bases between them. CDR1 LNHDA and CDR2 SQIVND come from the germline V gene (reference sequence). The CDR3 here is CASSTLQDTLAKNIQYF. The DNA of the CDR3 is TGTGCCAGTAGTACCCTCCAGGACACGCTAGCCAAAAACATTCAGTACTTC. Full variable domain (rest looked up from reference TRBV19 and TRBJ2-4): DGGITQSPKYLFRKEGQNVTLSCEQNLNHDAMYWYRQDPGQGLRLIYYSQIVNDFQKGDIAEGYSVSREKKESFPLTVTSAQKNPTAFYLCASSTLQDTLAKNIQYFGAGTRLSVL.

The rearrangement joins TRBV18 to TRBJ1-5; 7 nucleotides match TRBD1. Trimming at V came to 4 bases and at J to 1 base, leaving 1 base not matched to a gene. The CDR3 runs 14 residues. In germline, CDR1 is KGHSH, CDR2 LQKENI. CDR3 bases: TGTGCCAGCTCACAGGGACAGAGCAATCAGCCCCAGCATTTT. This encodes CASSQGQSNQPQHF.

The chain combines TRBV29-1 with TRBJ1-1; D gene ambiguous. The CDR3 totals 13 residues. V was pared by 5 bases and J by 0 bases, with 10 bases between. Per germline, CDR1 SQVTM and CDR2 ANQGSEA. The CDR3 protein is CSVSGNLNTEAFF. In nucleotides, the CDR3 is TGCAGCGTTTCGGGGAACTTGAACACTGAAGCTTTCTTT.

In its sample, this clone was seen a few times. The V gene is TRBV27, the J gene TRBJ2-1; TRBD2 aligns across 8 bases. The CDR3 has 16 residues. Germline trimming cut 5 bases from V and 8 bases from J; bases unmatched to any gene: 14. Germline V gene data show CDR1 as MNHEY and CDR2 as SMNVEV (reference sequence). This CDR3 reads CASSLGGGPFLHEQFF. DNA for the CDR3: TGTGCCAGCAGTCTCGGGGGGGGGCCCTTTCTCCATGAGCAGTTCTTC.

J is TRBJ1-1 and V is TRBV2, with TRBD1 matching over 7 bases. CDR1 and CDR2 from the germline V gene are SNHLY and FYNNEI. The CDR3 covers 18 residues. Trimming took 3 bases from V and 1 from J; bases not matched to a gene: 14. CDR3: CASSDPEDRRSGNTEAFF. The DNA for the CDR3 is TGTGCCAGCAGTGACCCAGAGGACAGGCGCTCCGGGAACACTGAAGCTTTCTTT. Drawing the rest from reference TRBV2 and TRBJ1-1, the complete variable domain is EPEVTQTPSHQVTQMGQEVILRCVPISNHLYFYWYRQILGQKVEFLVSFYNNEISEKSEIFDDQFSVERPDGSNFTLKIRSTKLEDSAMYFCASSDPEDRRSGNTEAFFGQGTRLTVV.

The V call is TRBV30, the J call TRBJ2-5; the D gene is possibly TRBD2 (7 bases). V was trimmed by 2 bases and J by 6 bases, leaving 13 bases between them. Germline loops: CDR1 GTSNPN, CDR2 SVGIG (reference sequence). This CDR3 has 13 residues. CDR3 nucleotide sequence: TGTGCCTGGAGTCGGGGGGCTCAAAAGACCCAGTACTTC. Its translation is CAWSRGAQKTQYF.

The rearrangement links TRBV5-1 to TRBJ1-3, with D possibly matching TRBD1 (6 bases). This CDR3 region has 13 residues. V was cut by 4 bases and J by 9 bases, with 14 bases left in between. Germline lookup yields CDR1 SGHRS and CDR2 YFSETQ. The CDR3 DNA is TGCGCCAGCAGCCCGGGACAACAGGGCACCATATATTTT. The encoded protein is CASSPGQQGTIYF.

The chain employs TRBV4-3 and TRBJ1-2; TRBD1 matches at 8 bases. The CDR3 sequence is 15 residues long. With 1 base clipped from V and 8 bases from J, the junction kept 9 bases outside the gene matches. From germline, CDR1 is LGHNA and CDR2 YSLEER. CDR3 residues: CASSQVSQGVGGYTF. The CDR3 region has the DNA TGCGCCAGCAGCCAAGTCTCACAGGGGGTAGGAGGCTACACCTTC.

The V call is TRBV9, the J call TRBJ2-5; 13 nucleotides align to TRBD2. Germline CDR1 SGDLS, CDR2 YYNGEE. The junction had 10 bases not matched to a gene; V was cut back by 0 bases and J by 5 bases. The CDR3 runs to 18 residues. CDR3 loop: CASSVGRGLAGVEETQYF. For the CDR3, the DNA is TGTGCCAGCAGCGTAGGAAGAGGACTAGCGGGGGTCGAGGAGACCCAGTACTTC.

The V gene is TRBV6-4, the J gene TRBJ1-2; 9 bases align to TRBD1. V trimming: 3 bases; J trimming: 7 bases; junction bases outside the gene matches: 3. The CDR3 is made up of 13 amino acids. CDR1 and CDR2 from the germline V gene are MRHNA and SNTAGT. The CDR3 bases are TGTGCCAGCAGTGATACAGGGGGCTTTGGCTACACCTTC. It codes for CASSDTGGFGYTF.

The chain combines TRBV3-1 (or the pseudogene TRBV3-2) with TRBJ1-5; D uncertain. The CDR3 runs 13 residues. Germline lookup yields CDR1 LGHDT and CDR2 YNNKEL (reference sequence). Trimming took off 0 bases at V and 7 bases at J, with 7 bases between the two ends. CDR3 nucleotides: TGTGCCAGCAGCCAAGATCTTCAGCAGCCCCAGCATTTT. Translated: CASSQDLQQPQHF.